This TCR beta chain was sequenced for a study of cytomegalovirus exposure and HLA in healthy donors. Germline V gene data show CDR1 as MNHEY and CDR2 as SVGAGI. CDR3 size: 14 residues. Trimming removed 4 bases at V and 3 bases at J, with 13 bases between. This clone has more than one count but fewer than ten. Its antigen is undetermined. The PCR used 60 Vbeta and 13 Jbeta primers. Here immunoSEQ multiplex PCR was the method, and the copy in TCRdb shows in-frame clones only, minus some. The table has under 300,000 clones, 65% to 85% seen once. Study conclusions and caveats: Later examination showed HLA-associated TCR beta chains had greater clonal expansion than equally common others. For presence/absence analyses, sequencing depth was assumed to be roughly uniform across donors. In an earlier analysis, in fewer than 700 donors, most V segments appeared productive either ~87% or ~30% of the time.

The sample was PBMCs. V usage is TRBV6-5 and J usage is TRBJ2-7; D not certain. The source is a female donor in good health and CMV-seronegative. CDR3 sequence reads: CASSSTTLFYEQYF. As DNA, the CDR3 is TGTGCCAGCAGTTCAACGACATTATTCTACGAGCAGTACTTC.